The T cell receptor beta chain described here comes from a study of blood T cell repertoires in COVID-19. Study-level background: Acute-phase and convalescent COVID-19 samples originated in the United States, Italy and Spain. PBMCs, B-cell-depleted T cells, or T cells provided the cDNA or gDNA that made up the material.

Generated by immunoSEQ multiplex PCR, the TCRdb table keeps only in-frame clones and is missing some. The top ten hold 2.5% to 3% of the sample, which has some 350,000 clones, about 90% seen once. The participants were between about 18 and 89 years old and came from some 23 US areas. Donors in Cohort 3 who had recovered were those with two negative PCRs, healthcare professional clearance, or resolution of their symptoms. The V segment lost 0 bases and the J segment 6 bases; nucleotides outside the gene matches: 5. The CDR3 covers 15 residues. Germline V gene lookup returns CDR1 SGHRS and CDR2 YFSETQ.

The receptor's source is a woman under 40 who had recovered from COVID-19. The V gene is TRBV5-1, the J gene TRBJ2-3; 9 nucleotides line up with TRBD2. Sequencing was carried out using PBMCs or T cells enriched from blood (not recorded which). The CDR3 here is CASSLVLAGADTQYF. The CDR3, as DNA: TGCGCCAGCAGCTTGGTGTTAGCGGGAGCGGATACGCAGTATTTT.